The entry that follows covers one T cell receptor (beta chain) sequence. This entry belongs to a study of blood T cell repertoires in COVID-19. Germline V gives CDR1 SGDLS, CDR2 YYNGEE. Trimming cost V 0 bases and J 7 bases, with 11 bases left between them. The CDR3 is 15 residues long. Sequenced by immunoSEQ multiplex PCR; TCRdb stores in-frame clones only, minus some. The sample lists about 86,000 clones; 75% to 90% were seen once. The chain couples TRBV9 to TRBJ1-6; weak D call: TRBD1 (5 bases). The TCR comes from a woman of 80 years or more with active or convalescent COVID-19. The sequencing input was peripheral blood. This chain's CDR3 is CASSVEQAGNSPLHF. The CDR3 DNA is TGTGCCAGCAGCGTAGAACAGGCTGGGAATTCACCCCTCCACTTT.